Below are 22 T cell receptor beta chains sequenced from a single sample in a study of PD-L1 blockade in urothelial cancer. TCRdb keeps only in-frame clones here, not all; method: immunoSEQ multiplex PCR. The sample has just under 45,000 clones, about four fifths seen once; the top ten hold less than 15%. As to time point: peripheral blood 6 weeks after treatment start. The sequencing here drew on PBMCs, taken around atezolizumab (anti-PD-L1) treatment. The receptor set was obtained from a man between 60 and 75 years old with urothelial cancer.

The chain uses TRBV28 and TRBJ1-3; weak D call: TRBD1 (6 bases). Germline lookup yields CDR1 MDHEN and CDR2 SYDVKM. CDR3 length: 21 amino acids. V dropped 3 bases and J dropped 0 bases, with 27 bases sitting between them. CDR3 protein: CASSFRSPRDTYPRSGNTIYF. DNA for the CDR3: TGTGCCAGCAGTTTCCGATCCCCCCGGGACACCTACCCCCGCTCTGGAAACACCATATATTTT.

This clone was seen more than once but under ten times. CDR3 sequence reads: CASSIRDRAEAFF. The CDR3 DNA sequence: TGTGCCAGTAGTATACGGGACAGGGCTGAAGCTTTCTTT. The rearrangement joins TRBV19 to TRBJ1-1; 9 bases are shared with TRBD1. Looked up from germline, CDR1 is LNHDA and CDR2 is SQIVND (reference sequence). V shed 2 bases and J 6 bases; nucleotides not matched to a gene: 1. This CDR3 is 13 amino acids long.

The chain carries TRBV18 and TRBJ2-7, with 9 bases lining up with TRBD1. The V gene's germline CDR1 is KGHSH and CDR2 LQKENI. The CDR3 runs to 15 residues. Losses at the gene ends were 2 bases for V and 3 bases for J; bases not matched to a gene: 5. CDR3 DNA sequence: TGTGCCAGCTCACCAGGACAGGGGCCGAACTACGAGCAGTACTTC. Its protein is CASSPGQGPNYEQYF.

The chain uses TRBV27 and TRBJ2-2; 10 bases are a match to TRBD1. The length of the CDR3 is 15 residues. Looked up from germline, CDR1 is MNHEY and CDR2 is SMNVEV (reference sequence). The V segment lost 2 bases and the J segment 6 bases; nucleotides outside the gene matches: 3. In DNA form, the CDR3 reads TGTGCCAGCAGTTTACGGGACAGGGGCGCCGGGGAGCTGTTTTTT. It yields the protein CASSLRDRGAGELFF.

This sequence joins TRBV9 and TRBJ2-1; TRBD1 matches at 9 bases. Germline loops: CDR1 SGDLS, CDR2 YYNGEE. After removal of 2 bases from V and 4 bases from J, the junction contained 7 bases not matched to a gene. The CDR3 length is 16 residues. CDR3 sequence reads: CASSVGLTGGYNEQFF. CDR3 in DNA: TGTGCCAGCAGCGTCGGTTTGACAGGGGGTTACAATGAGCAGTTCTTC.

This chain joins TRBV5-4 and TRBJ2-1, with 7 bases identical to TRBD2. Germline CDR1 is SGHNT and CDR2 is YYREEE (reference sequence). Trimming at V came to 1 base and at J to 8 bases, leaving 9 bases not matched to a gene. This CDR3 comprises 15 residues. This chain's CDR3 is CASSLWDSAGDEQFF. In DNA form, the CDR3 reads TGTGCCAGCAGCTTGTGGGACTCCGCGGGAGATGAGCAGTTCTTC. Together with reference TRBV5-4 and TRBJ2-1, the CDR3 gives the full variable domain: ETGVTQSPTHLIKTRGQQVTLRCSSQSGHNTVSWYQQALGQGPQFIFQYYREEENGRGNFPPRFSGLQFPNYSSELNVNALELDDSALYLCASSLWDSAGDEQFFGPGTRLTVL.

The chain employs TRBV18 and TRBJ1-2, with D uncertain. Germline lookup yields CDR1 KGHSH and CDR2 LQKENI. V was cut by 3 bases and J by 5 bases, with 13 bases left in between. The CDR3 runs 14 residues. The CDR3 protein is CASSPQEVQYGYTF. DNA for the CDR3: TGTGCCAGCTCACCCCAGGAGGTCCAGTATGGCTACACCTTC. The variable domain in full, completed from reference TRBV18 and TRBJ1-2, reads NAGVMQNPRHLVRRRGQEARLRCSPMKGHSHVYWYRQLPEEGLKFMVYLQKENIIDESGMPKERFSAEFPKEGPSILRIQQVVRGDSAAYFCASSPQEVQYGYTFGSGTRLTVV.

The chain is built from TRBV27 and TRBJ2-1; 7 nucleotides line up with TRBD2. V lost 6 bases, J lost 0 bases, and 5 bases stayed unmatched. Germline lookup yields CDR1 MNHEY and CDR2 SMNVEV (reference sequence). CDR3 length: 15 residues. This CDR3 is CASSPGGSSYNEQFF. CDR3 coding DNA: TGTGCCAGCAGCCCGGGGGGTAGCTCCTACAATGAGCAGTTCTTC.

The chain is built from TRBV6-1 and TRBJ1-5, with 11 bases lining up with TRBD1. The CDR3 runs 17 residues. CDR1 is MNHNS and CDR2 is SASEGT in the germline V gene. Trimming removed 2 bases from V and 2 bases from J; junction bases left unmatched: 5. The CDR3, as DNA: TGTGCCAGCAGTGAATTCGGACAGGGGGCTGGCAATCAGCCCCAGCATTTT. Amino acids: CASSEFGQGAGNQPQHF.

The chain carries TRBV29-1 and TRBJ1-1, with 7 nucleotides matching TRBD1. The CDR3 consists of 14 residues. J was trimmed by 5 bases and V by 4 bases; bases with no gene match: 10. In germline, CDR1 is SQVTM, CDR2 ANQGSEA. CDR3 coding DNA: TGCAGCGTTGGGCGTGTCAGGGGGGAAACTGAAGCTTTCTTT. Its translation: CSVGRVRGETEAFF.

The CDR3 protein is CASSSQPGENTEAFF. DNA for the CDR3: TGTGCCAGCAGCTCCCAACCGGGAGAGAACACTGAAGCTTTCTTT. This chain joins TRBV7-2 and TRBJ1-1; D is unresolved. The V gene's germline CDR1 is SGHTA and CDR2 FQGNSA. The germline V and J ends were trimmed by 4 bases and 1 base, with 13 bases remaining between them. CDR3 length equals 15 residues.

The rearrangement joins TRBV7-9 to TRBJ2-3; 14 bases align to TRBD2. Germline CDR1 and CDR2: SEHNR and FQNEAQ (reference sequence). The CDR3 has 19 residues. Trimming at V came to 4 bases and at J to 0 bases, leaving 9 bases not matched to a gene. The CDR3 loop is CASSSGLAGAVSSTDTQYF. CDR3 DNA: TGTGCCAGCAGCTCGGGACTAGCGGGGGCCGTTTCTAGCACAGATACGCAGTATTTT.

J is TRBJ1-5 and V is TRBV19; the match to TRBD1 covers 7 bases. This CDR3 region has 17 residues. Germline values: CDR1 LNHDA, CDR2 SQIVND (reference sequence). V lost 6 bases to trimming and J lost 7 bases; unmatched junction nucleotides: 18. Here the CDR3 reads CASRVADRRKKGQPQHF. CDR3 nucleotide sequence: TGTGCCAGTAGAGTGGCGGACAGGAGGAAGAAGGGACAGCCCCAGCATTTT.

The rearrangement uses TRBV9 and TRBJ1-1; 7 bases line up with TRBD1. The CDR3 is 14 residues long. Germline CDR1 and CDR2: SGDLS and YYNGEE. With 0 bases clipped from V and 5 bases from J, the junction kept 4 bases outside the gene matches. CDR3 sequence: CASSVEQGWTEAFF. The DNA for the CDR3 is TGTGCCAGCAGCGTAGAACAGGGGTGGACTGAAGCTTTCTTT. Filled out from reference TRBV9 and TRBJ1-1, the complete variable domain reads DSGVTQTPKHLITATGQRVTLRCSPRSGDLSVYWYQQSLDQGLQFLIQYYNGEERAKGNILERFSAQQFPDLHSELNLSSLELGDSALYFCASSVEQGWTEAFFGQGTRLTVV.

Sample share makes this clone medium-sized. The chain joins TRBV30 to TRBJ2-7; tentative D call: TRBD2 (5 bases). The V gene lost 8 bases and the J gene lost 4 bases, with 15 bases spanning the gap. CDR1 is GTSNPN, CDR2 SVGIG, per germline (reference sequence). The CDR3 length is 12 residues. For the CDR3, the DNA is TGTGCCGGACTGGACGCCGAATACGAGCAGTACTTC. As protein: CAGLDAEYEQYF. Drawing the rest from reference TRBV30 and TRBJ2-7, the complete variable domain is SQTIHQWPATLVQPVGSPLSLECTVEGTSNPNLYWYRQAAGRGLQLLFYSVGIGQISSEVPQNLSASRPQDRQFILSSKKLLLSDSGFYLCAGLDAEYEQYFGPGTRLTVT.

The rearrangement links TRBV13 to TRBJ2-5, with D maybe TRBD2 (6 bases). Germline assignment: CDR1 PRHDT and CDR2 FYEKMQ (reference sequence). V was shortened by 0 bases and J by 5 bases, with 16 bases between the two germline ends. The CDR3 has 16 amino acids. The CDR3 reads CASSLGRAGRGETQYF. DNA for the CDR3: TGTGCCAGCAGCTTAGGCCGGGCCGGCCGGGGGGAGACCCAGTACTTC.

The rearrangement uses TRBV7-2 and TRBJ2-7; maybe TRBD2 (6 bases). Germline values: CDR1 SGHTA, CDR2 FQGNSA. The CDR3 loop spans 11 amino acids. V lost 4 bases and J lost 6, with 7 bases in between. CDR3: CASSWGGEQYF. The CDR3, as DNA: TGTGCCAGCAGCTGGGGAGGCGAGCAGTACTTC.

V gene TRBV18 combines with J gene TRBJ1-2; 7 bases map to TRBD1. Trimming cost V 4 bases and J 5 bases; bases outside gene matches: 19. CDR3 length equals 18 residues. From germline, CDR1 is KGHSH and CDR2 LQKENI. The CDR3 region has the DNA TGTGCCAGCTCACAACCGTTGCAGGGGGGTTTGGAGCAGTATGGCTACACCTTC. This gives the protein CASSQPLQGGLEQYGYTF.

V is TRBV7-2 and J is TRBJ2-7; TRBD1 is a possible D gene (7 bases). Germline-derived CDR1 and CDR2 are SGHTA and FQGNSA. The CDR3 is 13 residues long. V lost 3 bases and J 3 bases, leaving 9 bases between the germline ends. The CDR3, as DNA: TGTGCCAGCAGCTTGCGGGACAGCTACGAGCAGTACTTC. This encodes CASSLRDSYEQYF.

This clone was seen once. The V gene is TRBV5-1, the J gene TRBJ1-4, with unresolved D. V shed 4 bases and J shed 0 bases, with 10 bases lying between them. CDR1 and CDR2 from the germline V gene are SGHRS and YFSETQ. This CDR3 has 15 amino acids. CDR3 nucleotides: TGCGCCAGCAGCCCCGACTGGGCAACTAATGAAAAACTGTTTTTT. Residues: CASSPDWATNEKLFF.

This chain joins TRBV7-2 and TRBJ1-2; 8 bases map to TRBD1. CDR1 is SGHTA, CDR2 FQGNSA, per germline. This CDR3 region has 14 residues. V lost 5 bases, J lost 3 bases, and 5 bases stayed unmatched. The DNA of the CDR3 is TGTGCCAGCAGCCCAGGACAGGGACACTATGGCTACACCTTC. This gives the protein CASSPGQGHYGYTF.

The chain uses TRBV4-1 and TRBJ2-3; 11 bases map to TRBD2. The junction had 3 bases not matched to a gene; V was cut back by 3 bases and J by 4 bases. This CDR3 has 15 residues. Germline V gene data show CDR1 as MGHRA and CDR2 as YSYEKL. CDR3 sequence: CASSQTSGAADTQYF. As DNA, the CDR3 is TGCGCCAGCAGCCAGACTAGCGGGGCCGCAGATACGCAGTATTTT.